Listed here are 28 T cell receptor beta chains from one sample, sequenced in a study of blood T cell repertoires in COVID-19 (TCRdb year 2020). Libraries came from the immunoSEQ multiplex PCR assay. TCRdb retrieved this table from immuneACCESS and kept in-frame rearrangements only. Not all clones are present; in checked studies, unresolved V genes account for under half, and no reason is known for the remainder. The sample records approximately 270,000 clones, 89% of which are singletons. Roughly 2.2% of the sample is taken by the ten largest. The sequencing sample was made of peripheral blood. Source of these receptors: a man aged 45 to 65 with acute or convalescent COVID-19.

J is TRBJ2-3 and V is TRBV29-1; 8 bases map to TRBD2. CDR3 length: 15 residues. V lost 6 bases and J lost 1; bases outside the gene matches: 9. Germline V gene lookup returns CDR1 SQVTM and CDR2 ANQGSEA. CDR3 protein: CSVPDLAGGTDTQYF. The CDR3 region has the DNA TGCAGCGTGCCCGACCTAGCGGGCGGCACAGATACGCAGTATTTT.

The gene calls are TRBV30 and TRBJ1-1, with D maybe TRBD1 (6 bases). Germline-derived CDR1 and CDR2 are GTSNPN and SVGIG (reference sequence). Trimming shortened V by 2 bases and J by 7 bases, and 17 bases separated the two germline ends. This CDR3 is 14 amino acids long. CDR3 protein: CAWSPGQTPIEAFF. The CDR3 nucleotides read TGTGCCTGGAGTCCAGGACAGACCCCAATTGAAGCTTTCTTT.

CDR3 sequence (DNA): TGTGCCAGCAGCGGGCGGGGGGGACCCTACAATGAGCAGTTCTTC. Residues: CASSGRGGPYNEQFF. The chain joins TRBV9 to TRBJ2-1, with 9 positions matching TRBD2. CDR3 size: 15 residues. Germline loops: CDR1 SGDLS, CDR2 YYNGEE. The V segment lost 3 bases and the J segment 2 bases; nucleotides outside the gene matches: 3.

CDR3 nucleotides: TGCGCCAGCAGCTCATCCAGGGAGGTCTCATACGAGCAGTACTTC. This encodes CASSSSREVSYEQYF. The chain joins TRBV5-1 to TRBJ2-7, with TRBD2 as a possible D gene (6 bases). Germline V gene data show CDR1 as SGHRS and CDR2 as YFSETQ. The CDR3 has 15 amino acids. V was pared by 3 bases and J by 4 bases, with 17 bases between.

The chain carries TRBV19 and TRBJ1-1, with TRBD1 as a possible D gene (5 bases). The CDR3 consists of 13 residues. Per the germline V gene, CDR1 is LNHDA and CDR2 is SQIVND (reference sequence). V lost 6 bases and J 0 bases, leaving 8 bases between the germline ends. Written as DNA, the CDR3 is TGTGCCAGTAGGCAGACAGTGAACACTGAAGCTTTCTTT. This translates into CASRQTVNTEAFF.

V usage is TRBV2 and J usage is TRBJ1-2, with 9 nucleotides matching TRBD1. The junction had 11 bases not matched to a gene; V was cut back by 5 bases and J by 4 bases. Germline V gene lookup returns CDR1 SNHLY and CDR2 FYNNEI. CDR3 length: 16 amino acids. The CDR3: CASSPRVRTGAYGYTF. The CDR3 DNA sequence: TGTGCCAGCAGTCCCCGTGTTAGGACAGGGGCCTATGGCTACACCTTC.

The CDR3 DNA reads as TGTGCCAGCACCCACCCGGTTCGCACAGATACGCAGTATTTT. This gives the protein CASTHPVRTDTQYF. The rearrangement uses TRBV9 and TRBJ2-3; D is unclear. Germline-derived CDR1 and CDR2 are SGDLS and YYNGEE. The CDR3 has 14 amino acids. Trimming stripped 6 bases from V and 1 base from J, with 12 bases between.

This clone appeared a few times. The rearrangement links TRBV5-6 to TRBJ2-5; 7 nucleotides align to TRBD2. The length of the CDR3 is 15 residues. The V segment lost 4 bases and the J segment 7 bases; nucleotides outside the gene matches: 13. Looked up from germline, CDR1 is SGHDT and CDR2 is YYEEEE. For the CDR3, the DNA is TGTGCCAGCAGCCCGGATGGCCTTGGGGGGGGGACCCAGTACTTC. Translated, it gives CASSPDGLGGGTQYF. The whole variable domain, filled in from reference TRBV5-6 and TRBJ2-5, reads DAGVTQSPTHLIKTRGQQVTLRCSPKSGHDTVSWYQQALGQGPQFIFQYYEEEERQRGNFPDRFSGHQFPNYSSELNVNALLLGDSALYLCASSPDGLGGGTQYFGPGTRLLVL.

The chain joins TRBV30 to TRBJ1-4; maybe TRBD1 (6 bases). With 0 bases removed from V and 8 bases from J, the gap between germline ends came to 7 bases. From germline, CDR1 is GTSNPN and CDR2 SVGIG (reference sequence). The CDR3 is 12 amino acids. CDR3 sequence (DNA): TGTGCCTGGAGTGTACAGGGAGAAAAACTGTTTTTT. Protein sequence: CAWSVQGEKLFF.

This sequence joins TRBV11-3 and TRBJ2-5, with D tentatively TRBD2 (5 bases). The CDR3 totals 14 residues. The germline V gene encodes CDR1 SGHNT and CDR2 YENEEA. V shed 5 bases and J shed 5 bases, with 15 bases lying between them. The CDR3 DNA reads TGTGCCAGCAGCCGCAACGACTACCCGGAGACCCAGTACTTC. Translated: CASSRNDYPETQYF.

This chain joins TRBV4-1 and TRBJ1-1; D is perhaps TRBD1 (5 bases). V was cut by 1 base and J by 4 bases, with 16 bases left in between. CDR3 length: 16 residues. CDR1 and CDR2 from the germline V gene are MGHRA and YSYEKL. The CDR3, as DNA: TGCGCCAGCAGCCAAGTCTTCAGGGTAAGCTCCACTGAAGCTTTCTTT. Translated, it gives CASSQVFRVSSTEAFF.

V and J are TRBV6-1 and TRBJ1-5, with 9 nucleotides matching TRBD1. Germline CDR1 and CDR2: MNHNS and SASEGT. The CDR3 is 16 amino acids. V lost 2 bases, J lost 6 bases, and 8 bases stayed unmatched. CDR3: CASSEMEQGAFQPQHF. The DNA for the CDR3 is TGTGCCAGCAGTGAAATGGAACAGGGGGCGTTTCAGCCCCAGCATTTT.

This clone was detected a few times. V and J are TRBV7-3 and TRBJ2-1; D is perhaps TRBD2 (5 bases). Trimming cost V 5 bases and J 5 bases, with 13 bases left between them. Germline CDR1 reads SGHTA; CDR2 reads FQGTGA. The CDR3 loop spans 14 amino acids. The CDR3 bases are TGTGCCAGCAGCCTTATGACCGGGGACAATGAGCAGTTCTTC. Protein: CASSLMTGDNEQFF. Together with reference TRBV7-3 and TRBJ2-1, the CDR3 gives the full variable domain: GAGVSQTPSNKVTEKGKYVELRCDPISGHTALYWYRQSLGQGPEFLIYFQGTGAADDSGLPNDRFFAVRPEGSVSTLKIQRTERGDSAVYLCASSLMTGDNEQFFGPGTRLTVL.

The J gene is TRBJ1-2, the V gene TRBV2, with D uncertain. The germline V and J ends were trimmed by 3 bases and 8 bases, with 7 bases remaining between them. The CDR3 is made up of 11 amino acids. Germline loops: CDR1 SNHLY, CDR2 FYNNEI. The CDR3 DNA is TGTGCCAGCAGTGATATGTTGGGCTACACCTTC. Translating it yields CASSDMLGYTF.

The chain is built from TRBV7-3 and TRBJ2-1, with 7 nucleotides matching TRBD2. Germline trimming cut 5 bases from V and 6 bases from J; bases unmatched to any gene: 7. CDR1 and CDR2 from the germline V gene are SGHTA and FQGTGA. This CDR3 is built from 14 residues. DNA for the CDR3: TGTGCCAGCAGCCCTGGACTAGTCTCCAATGAGCAGTTCTTC. Its translation is CASSPGLVSNEQFF. Filled out from reference TRBV7-3 and TRBJ2-1, the complete variable domain reads GAGVSQTPSNKVTEKGKYVELRCDPISGHTALYWYRQSLGQGPEFLIYFQGTGAADDSGLPNDRFFAVRPEGSVSTLKIQRTERGDSAVYLCASSPGLVSNEQFFGPGTRLTVL.

This sequence joins TRBV14 and TRBJ2-3, with TRBD2 identical over 8 bases. The CDR3 is 16 amino acids. Trimming took 2 bases from V and 5 from J; bases not matched to a gene: 9. Per the germline V gene, CDR1 is SGHDN and CDR2 is FVKESK. The CDR3 DNA reads as TGTGCCAGCAGCCAATACGGGGGGGCACGGCGAGATACGCAGTATTTT. It yields the protein CASSQYGGARRDTQYF.

V gene TRBV6-4 combines with J gene TRBJ2-7; 7 bases are a match to TRBD2. Trimming took 6 bases from V and 5 from J; bases not matched to a gene: 7. Germline CDR1 and CDR2: MRHNA and SNTAGT. This CDR3 comprises 13 residues. In DNA, the CDR3 is TGTGCCAGCAGATTCGGGGGGTTCCACGAGCAGTACTTC. It yields the protein CASRFGGFHEQYF.

The chain uses TRBV20-1 and TRBJ2-5; TRBD2 matches 8 bases. CDR1 and CDR2 from the germline V gene are DFQATT and SNEGSKA (reference sequence). V trimming: 3 bases; J trimming: 0 bases; junction bases outside the gene matches: 6. The CDR3 contains 15 residues. For the CDR3, the DNA is TGCAGTGCTAGTTCCCGGGGGGGGTACCAAGAGACCCAGTACTTC. Translated, it gives CSASSRGGYQETQYF.

In this sample, this clone turned up once. The rearrangement links TRBV3-1 (or the pseudogene TRBV3-2) to TRBJ2-7; 13 bases match TRBD2. CDR3 length equals 19 residues. V lost 3 bases, J lost 3 bases, and 14 bases stayed unmatched. The germline V gene has CDR1 LGHDT and CDR2 YNNKEL (reference sequence). In nucleotides, the CDR3 is TGTGCCAGCAGCCACGCCGGGACTAGCGGGGCCCCGAAAGTCTACGAGCAGTACTTC. Protein product: CASSHAGTSGAPKVYEQYF.

The chain recombines TRBV6-4 with TRBJ2-1; 10 nucleotides align to TRBD1. The CDR3 consists of 14 residues. The germline CDR1 and CDR2 sequences are MRHNA and SNTAGT. Trimming cost V 4 bases and J 10 bases; bases outside gene matches: 7. The CDR3 nucleotides read TGTGCCAGCAGTGCGACAGGGGGCGTTTCGGAGCAGTTCTTC. Amino acid sequence: CASSATGGVSEQFF.

J is TRBJ1-2 and V is TRBV21-1; TRBD1 was called by the table and not checked on the DNA. TRBV21-1 is a documented pseudogene. The CDR3 sequence is 17 residues long. The CDR3: CASSKEGKHRPNYGYTF. CDR3 in DNA: TGTGCCAGCAGCAAAGAGGGGAAACATAGACCTAACTATGGCTACACCTTC.

V is TRBV7-2 and J is TRBJ2-2; D might be TRBD2 (6 bases). The V gene's germline CDR1 is SGHTA and CDR2 FQGNSA. CDR3 length: 14 amino acids. Deletions cut 3 bases from V and 6 bases from J, with 11 bases between. The CDR3 DNA reads TGTGCCAGCAGCTTGGCGGGGAGGTCCGGGGAGCTGTTTTTT. Its translation is CASSLAGRSGELFF.

The rearrangement joins TRBV2 to TRBJ2-7; D might be TRBD2 (7 bases). The germline CDR1 and CDR2 sequences are SNHLY and FYNNEI. The CDR3 runs 18 residues. V lost 5 bases and J lost 0, with 23 bases in between. The CDR3 is CASSRGAAFRSYSYEQYF. The CDR3 DNA is TGTGCCAGCAGTCGGGGGGCAGCTTTCCGATCGTACTCCTACGAGCAGTACTTC.

The CDR3 nucleotides are TGTGCCAGTAGTATCCGGGACACCCATCAGCCCCAGCATTTT. Its protein product is CASSIRDTHQPQHF. The chain employs TRBV19 and TRBJ1-5, with a tentative D call TRBD1 (6 bases). This CDR3 contains 14 residues. V was trimmed by 3 bases and J by 5 bases, leaving 11 bases between them. From germline, CDR1 is LNHDA and CDR2 SQIVND (reference sequence).

The chain has TRBV6-1 and TRBJ2-3, with 8 bases matching TRBD1. V lost 0 bases to trimming and J lost 3 bases; unmatched junction nucleotides: 11. The CDR3 sequence is 18 residues long. Germline values: CDR1 MNHNS, CDR2 SASEGT. The CDR3 is CASSEAYAGQGSTDTQYF. CDR3 in DNA: TGTGCCAGCAGTGAAGCTTATGCAGGACAGGGATCAACAGATACGCAGTATTTT.

The rearrangement uses TRBV5-1 and TRBJ2-3, with 11 positions matching TRBD1. Germline V gene data show CDR1 as SGHRS and CDR2 as YFSETQ. There are 16 residues in the CDR3. V gave up 1 base and J gave up 5 bases; unmatched junction bases: 6. Written as DNA, the CDR3 is TGCGCCAGCAGCTTGATTGGACAGGGGGCCGGAGATACGCAGTATTTT. It encodes CASSLIGQGAGDTQYF.

The V gene is TRBV12-3 or TRBV12-4, the J gene TRBJ1-2; D unresolved. Trimming stripped 6 bases from V and 8 bases from J, with 13 bases between. This CDR3 region has 12 residues. The CDR3 region has the DNA TGTGCCAGCAGCCCCCCCCCGCAGGGCTACACCTTC. Protein: CASSPPPQGYTF.

V and J are TRBV30 and TRBJ2-3, with D perhaps TRBD2 (6 bases). The CDR3 extends over 16 amino acids. Trimming removed 4 bases at V and 6 bases at J, with 23 bases between. In germline, CDR1 is GTSNPN, CDR2 SVGIG (reference sequence). CDR3 residues: CAWKARLAHTIDTQYF. The CDR3 region has the DNA TGTGCCTGGAAGGCTCGGCTAGCGCATACGATCGATACGCAGTATTTT.